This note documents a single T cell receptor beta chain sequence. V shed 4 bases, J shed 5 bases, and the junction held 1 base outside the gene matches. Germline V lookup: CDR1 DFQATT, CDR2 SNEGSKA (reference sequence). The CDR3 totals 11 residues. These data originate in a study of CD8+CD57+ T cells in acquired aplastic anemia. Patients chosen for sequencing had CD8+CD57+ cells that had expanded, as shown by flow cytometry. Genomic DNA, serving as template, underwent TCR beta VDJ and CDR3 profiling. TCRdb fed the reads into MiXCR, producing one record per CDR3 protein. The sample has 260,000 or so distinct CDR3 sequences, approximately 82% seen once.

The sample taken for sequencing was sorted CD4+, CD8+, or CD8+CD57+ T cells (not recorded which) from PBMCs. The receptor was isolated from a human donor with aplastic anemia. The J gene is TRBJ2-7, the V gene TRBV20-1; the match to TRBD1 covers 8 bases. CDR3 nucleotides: TGCAGTGCTATACAGGGGGACGAGCAGTACGTC. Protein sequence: CSAIQGDEQYV.